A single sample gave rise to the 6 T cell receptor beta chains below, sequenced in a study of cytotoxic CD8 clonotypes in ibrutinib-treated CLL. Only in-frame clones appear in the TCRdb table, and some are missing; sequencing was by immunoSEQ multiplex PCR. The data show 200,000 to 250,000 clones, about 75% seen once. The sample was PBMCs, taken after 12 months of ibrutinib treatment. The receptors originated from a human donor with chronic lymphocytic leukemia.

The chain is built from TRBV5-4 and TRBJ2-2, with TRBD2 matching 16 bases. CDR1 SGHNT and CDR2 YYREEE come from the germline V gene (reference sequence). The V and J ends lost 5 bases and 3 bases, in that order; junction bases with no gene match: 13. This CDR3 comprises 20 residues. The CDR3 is CASSLGAGLAGGVYTGELFF. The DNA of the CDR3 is TGTGCCAGCAGTCTCGGGGCGGGACTAGCGGGAGGGGTGTACACCGGGGAGCTGTTTTTT.

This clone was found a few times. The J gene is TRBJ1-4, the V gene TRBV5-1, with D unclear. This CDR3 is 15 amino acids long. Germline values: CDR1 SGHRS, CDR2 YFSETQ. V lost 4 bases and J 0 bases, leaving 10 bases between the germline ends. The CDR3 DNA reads TGCGCCAGCAGCCCGGCCGGAGCAACTAATGAAAAACTGTTTTTT. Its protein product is CASSPAGATNEKLFF.

CDR3 DNA sequence: TGTGCCAGCAGCCCGCCGGCGGGGCAAACCGGGGAGCTGTTTTTT. This gives the protein CASSPPAGQTGELFF. J is TRBJ2-2 and V is TRBV4-2; possibly TRBD2 for D (6 bases). Germline V CDR1 and CDR2: LGHNA, YNFKEQ. The length of the CDR3 is 15 residues. Trimming removed 4 bases from V and 5 bases from J, with 14 bases in between.

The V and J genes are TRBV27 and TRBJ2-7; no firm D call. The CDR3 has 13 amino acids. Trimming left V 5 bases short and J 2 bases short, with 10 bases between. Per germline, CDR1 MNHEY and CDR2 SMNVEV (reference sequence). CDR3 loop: CASSHVGTYEQYF. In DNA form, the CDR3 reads TGTGCCAGCAGTCACGTGGGGACCTACGAGCAGTACTTC.

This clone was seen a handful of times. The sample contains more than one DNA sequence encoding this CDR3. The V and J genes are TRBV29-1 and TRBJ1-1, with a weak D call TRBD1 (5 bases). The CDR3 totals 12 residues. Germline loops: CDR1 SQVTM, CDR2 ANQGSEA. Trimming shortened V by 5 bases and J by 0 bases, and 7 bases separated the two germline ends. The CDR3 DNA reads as TGCAGCGTTAGGGGCCTGAACACTGAAGCTTTCTTT. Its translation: CSVRGLNTEAFF.

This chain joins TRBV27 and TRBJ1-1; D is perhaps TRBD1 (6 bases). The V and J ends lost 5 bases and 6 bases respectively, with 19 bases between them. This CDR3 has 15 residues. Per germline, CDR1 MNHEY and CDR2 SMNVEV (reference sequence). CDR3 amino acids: CASSPTKGGFAEAFF. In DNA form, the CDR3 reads TGTGCCAGCAGTCCAACCAAGGGGGGATTCGCTGAAGCTTTCTTT.